This is a list of T cell receptor beta chains from one sample in a study of identical twins. TCRdb itself ran the 5' RACE reads through MiXCR, one entry per CDR3 protein. The sample lists around 490,000 distinct CDR3 sequences; more than 20% were seen once. These data also featured in a second study, about yellow fever vaccine responses in identical twins.

The specimen sequenced was CD4+ T cells sorted from blood. The receptor set was obtained from a woman aged 18-29 years in good health. CDR3s include the opening cysteine and the closing phenylalanine or tryptophan. Fields, in order: clone size, V gene, D gene, J gene, CDR3 DNA, CDR3 protein. D genes are given only for firm matches. Where a row states a size, it is once, few, many or the class of an expanded clone; other rows omit it.

clone_size: -; v_call: TRBV6-1; d_call: TRBD2; j_call: TRBJ2-7; cdr3_nt: TGTGCCAGCAGTGAAGCTTTCGGGAGGGCCAGAGGCGAGCAGTACTTC; cdr3_aa: CASSEAFGRARGEQYF
clone_size: -; v_call: TRBV18; d_call: -; j_call: TRBJ1-1; cdr3_nt: TGTGCCAGCTCACCCCTGGCTCCGCTGAACACTGAAGCTTTCTTT; cdr3_aa: CASSPLAPLNTEAFF
clone_size: -; v_call: TRBV12-3/TRBV12-4; d_call: TRBD1; j_call: TRBJ1-2; cdr3_nt: TGTGCCAGCAGGCGTGGGACAGAGGACCGCTATGGCTACACCTTC; cdr3_aa: CASRRGTEDRYGYTF
clone_size: few; v_call: TRBV7-2; d_call: TRBD2; j_call: TRBJ2-7; cdr3_nt: TGTGCCAGCAGCTTAGGAGTCGGAGCGGGAGGGGAGAAGCAGTACTTC; cdr3_aa: CASSLGVGAGGEKQYF
clone_size: -; v_call: TRBV11-1; d_call: TRBD2; j_call: TRBJ2-3; cdr3_nt: TGTGCCAGCAGCTTGGCTAGCGGTTACACAGATACGCAGTATTTT; cdr3_aa: CASSLASGYTDTQYF
clone_size: -; v_call: TRBV11-2; d_call: -; j_call: TRBJ1-1; cdr3_nt: TGTGCCAGCGCGCGTACGACAGGTCTGGGGATGAACACTGAAGCTTTCTTT; cdr3_aa: CASARTTGLGMNTEAFF
clone_size: -; v_call: TRBV3-1; d_call: -; j_call: TRBJ2-1; cdr3_nt: TGTGCCAGCAGCCAATCCGGAGGCTACAATGAGCAGTTCTTC; cdr3_aa: CASSQSGGYNEQFF
clone_size: few; v_call: TRBV12-3/TRBV12-4; d_call: TRBD1; j_call: TRBJ2-7; cdr3_nt: TGTGCCAGCAGTTTTGATGTTACAGGGGGCGCGGGGGAGCAGTACTTC; cdr3_aa: CASSFDVTGGAGEQYF
clone_size: few; v_call: TRBV12-3/TRBV12-4; d_call: -; j_call: TRBJ2-7; cdr3_nt: TGTGCCAGCAGCATACAGGTCTCCTACGAGCAGTACTTC; cdr3_aa: CASSIQVSYEQYF
clone_size: few; v_call: TRBV20-1; d_call: TRBD1; j_call: TRBJ2-5; cdr3_nt: TGCAGTGCTAGATCCAGACAGGGGAAAGAGACCCAGTACTTC; cdr3_aa: CSARSRQGKETQYF
clone_size: -; v_call: TRBV4-1; d_call: -; j_call: TRBJ1-4; cdr3_nt: TGCGCCAGCAGCGGGACCTACCGCTCAACTAATGAAAAACTGTTTTTT; cdr3_aa: CASSGTYRSTNEKLFF
clone_size: -; v_call: TRBV6-1; d_call: TRBD1; j_call: TRBJ2-1; cdr3_nt: TGTGCCAGCAGGACGAGAGGACAGGTCTACAATGAGCAGTTCTTC; cdr3_aa: CASRTRGQVYNEQFF
clone_size: few; v_call: TRBV7-3; d_call: -; j_call: TRBJ2-1; cdr3_nt: TGTGCCAGCAGCTTATCCATATACAATGAGCAGTTCTTC; cdr3_aa: CASSLSIYNEQFF
clone_size: few; v_call: TRBV20-1; d_call: -; j_call: TRBJ2-3; cdr3_nt: TGCAGTGCTAGGGGGACCGTCGATACGCAGTATTTT; cdr3_aa: CSARGTVDTQYF
clone_size: -; v_call: TRBV5-1; d_call: -; j_call: TRBJ2-3; cdr3_nt: TGCGCCAGCAGCTTGTCATATCCAGATACGCAGTATTTT; cdr3_aa: CASSLSYPDTQYF
clone_size: -; v_call: TRBV12-3/TRBV12-4; d_call: TRBD2; j_call: TRBJ2-1; cdr3_nt: TGTGCCAGCAGTTTAAGGGGGACTAGCGGGAGCGGACTTTCGAATTACAATGAGCAGTTCTTC; cdr3_aa: CASSLRGTSGSGLSNYNEQFF
clone_size: -; v_call: TRBV24-1; d_call: -; j_call: TRBJ2-1; cdr3_nt: TGTGCCACCAGTCCAAGGGGGGGGAACTCCTACAATGAGCAGTTCTTC; cdr3_aa: CATSPRGGNSYNEQFF
clone_size: few; v_call: TRBV2; d_call: TRBD1; j_call: TRBJ1-2; cdr3_nt: TGTGCCAGCAGGGCAACACAGGGGGCGTATGGCTACACCTTC; cdr3_aa: CASRATQGAYGYTF
clone_size: -; v_call: TRBV6-1; d_call: -; j_call: TRBJ2-7; cdr3_nt: TGTGCCAGCAGGGCCGGGGCGGCCTCCTACGAGCAGTACTTC; cdr3_aa: CASRAGAASYEQYF
clone_size: -; v_call: TRBV2; d_call: TRBD2; j_call: TRBJ2-7; cdr3_nt: TGTGCCAGCAGTGAGGAGGGACTAGCGGGAGACGAGCAGTACTTC; cdr3_aa: CASSEEGLAGDEQYF
clone_size: -; v_call: TRBV6-1; d_call: TRBD2; j_call: TRBJ2-1; cdr3_nt: TGTGCCAGCGGCGTAGCGGGAGCTAACAATGAGCAGTTCTTC; cdr3_aa: CASGVAGANNEQFF
clone_size: many; v_call: TRBV20-1; d_call: TRBD1; j_call: TRBJ1-2; cdr3_nt: TGCAGTGTCCGGGACAGTGGAAACTATGGCTACACCTTC; cdr3_aa: CSVRDSGNYGYTF
clone_size: -; v_call: TRBV24-1; d_call: -; j_call: TRBJ1-5; cdr3_nt: TGTGCCACCAGTTCCCAGGGGAATCAGCCCCAGCATTTT; cdr3_aa: CATSSQGNQPQHF
clone_size: few; v_call: TRBV5-1; d_call: -; j_call: TRBJ2-3; cdr3_nt: TGCGCCAGCAGCTTGGCCCCGGACCTAAGCACAGATACGCAGTATTTT; cdr3_aa: CASSLAPDLSTDTQYF
clone_size: few; v_call: TRBV12-3/TRBV12-4; d_call: -; j_call: TRBJ1-6; cdr3_nt: TGTGCCAGCAGTTTGGACAGACAAACACCCCTCCACTTT; cdr3_aa: CASSLDRQTPLHF
clone_size: many; v_call: TRBV27; d_call: -; j_call: TRBJ2-1; cdr3_nt: TGTGCCAGCAGTTTAGGGGATTTGGGCTCCAAGCAGTTCTTC; cdr3_aa: CASSLGDLGSKQFF
clone_size: -; v_call: TRBV6-1; d_call: -; j_call: TRBJ2-7; cdr3_nt: TGTGCCAGCAGTTGGCAGGGTGGCGAGCAGTACTTC; cdr3_aa: CASSWQGGEQYF
clone_size: few; v_call: TRBV27; d_call: -; j_call: TRBJ1-1; cdr3_nt: TGTGCCAGCAGGCCCGACAGAGGGGAAGCTTTCTTT; cdr3_aa: CASRPDRGEAFF
clone_size: -; v_call: TRBV6-1; d_call: -; j_call: TRBJ2-3; cdr3_nt: TGTGCCAGCAAGAAATACAGGGCAAGCACAGATACGCAGTATTTT; cdr3_aa: CASKKYRASTDTQYF
clone_size: -; v_call: TRBV6-1; d_call: -; j_call: TRBJ2-3; cdr3_nt: TGTGCCAGTTGGGCTAGCCTCTCGAGCACAGATACGCAGTATTTT; cdr3_aa: CASWASLSSTDTQYF
clone_size: few; v_call: TRBV6-5; d_call: -; j_call: TRBJ2-1; cdr3_nt: TGTGCCAGCATTACGGGTCTCTCATACAATGAGCAGTTCTTC; cdr3_aa: CASITGLSYNEQFF
clone_size: few; v_call: TRBV7-8; d_call: TRBD2; j_call: TRBJ2-3; cdr3_nt: TGTGCCAGCAGCGTCCTAGCGGCTCGCACAGATACGCAGTATTTT; cdr3_aa: CASSVLAARTDTQYF
clone_size: few; v_call: TRBV4-1; d_call: -; j_call: TRBJ2-3; cdr3_nt: TGCGCCAGCAGCCAAGCAAGGGCTGGCGGCCTCGCAGATACGCAGTATTTT; cdr3_aa: CASSQARAGGLADTQYF
clone_size: -; v_call: TRBV28; d_call: TRBD2; j_call: TRBJ2-2; cdr3_nt: TGTGCCAGCAGATCGGGGGGGCAAGTCACCGGGGAGCTGTTTTTT; cdr3_aa: CASRSGGQVTGELFF
clone_size: -; v_call: TRBV5-1; d_call: TRBD2; j_call: TRBJ2-3; cdr3_nt: TGCGCCAGCAGCTTTAGCGGGGGGGACACAGATACGCAGTATTTT; cdr3_aa: CASSFSGGDTDTQYF
clone_size: few; v_call: TRBV14; d_call: -; j_call: TRBJ2-3; cdr3_nt: TGTGCCAGCAGCCCCGTTAGGCAAGATACGCAGTATTTT; cdr3_aa: CASSPVRQDTQYF
clone_size: -; v_call: TRBV12-3/TRBV12-4; d_call: TRBD1; j_call: TRBJ2-3; cdr3_nt: TGTGCCAGCAGTTCCCTTGGACAGGCGGGCGCAGATACGCAGTATTTT; cdr3_aa: CASSSLGQAGADTQYF
clone_size: -; v_call: TRBV7-9; d_call: -; j_call: TRBJ2-1; cdr3_nt: TGTGCCAGCAGCATGCCTCAGGGGGGGAATAAGTACAATGAGCAGTTCTTC; cdr3_aa: CASSMPQGGNKYNEQFF
clone_size: -; v_call: TRBV6-5; d_call: -; j_call: TRBJ2-7; cdr3_nt: TGTGCCAGCAGTTACGGTTGGACGGGCTCCTACGAGCAGTACTTC; cdr3_aa: CASSYGWTGSYEQYF
clone_size: -; v_call: TRBV15; d_call: -; j_call: TRBJ2-7; cdr3_nt: TGTGCCACCAGCAGAGCGTTTTATGGGGGTTACGAGCAGTACTTC; cdr3_aa: CATSRAFYGGYEQYF
clone_size: few; v_call: TRBV9; d_call: -; j_call: TRBJ2-5; cdr3_nt: TGTGCCAGCAGCGTAGGATCGAGCGGAAACAAAGAGACCCAGTACTTC; cdr3_aa: CASSVGSSGNKETQYF
clone_size: few; v_call: TRBV29-1; d_call: -; j_call: TRBJ2-1; cdr3_nt: TGCAGCGTTGTAGGACTGACATACAATGAGCAGTTCTTC; cdr3_aa: CSVVGLTYNEQFF
clone_size: many; v_call: TRBV5-1; d_call: -; j_call: TRBJ1-2; cdr3_nt: TGCGCCAGCAGCCGCGGACAGAACTATGGCTACACCTTC; cdr3_aa: CASSRGQNYGYTF
clone_size: few; v_call: TRBV10-3; d_call: TRBD1; j_call: TRBJ2-3; cdr3_nt: TGTGCCATCAGGAGGACAGGGGACACAGATACGCAGTATTTT; cdr3_aa: CAIRRTGDTDTQYF
clone_size: -; v_call: TRBV24-1; d_call: -; j_call: TRBJ2-2; cdr3_nt: TGTGCCACCAGTAAGGAGGGGTTTAACGCCGGGGAGCTGTTTTTT; cdr3_aa: CATSKEGFNAGELFF
clone_size: many; v_call: TRBV12-3/TRBV12-4; d_call: -; j_call: TRBJ1-2; cdr3_nt: TGTGCCAGCACCCTAGGGGTCGGTGCCCGTAACTATGGCTACACCTTC; cdr3_aa: CASTLGVGARNYGYTF
clone_size: -; v_call: TRBV2; d_call: -; j_call: TRBJ1-1; cdr3_nt: TGTGCCAGCAGTGATGAGTCCTTAGGGAACACTGAAGCTTTCTTT; cdr3_aa: CASSDESLGNTEAFF
clone_size: -; v_call: TRBV7-2; d_call: -; j_call: TRBJ2-7; cdr3_nt: TGTGCCAGCAGCGCCCAGGGTTACGAGCAGTACTTC; cdr3_aa: CASSAQGYEQYF
clone_size: few; v_call: TRBV20-1; d_call: TRBD1; j_call: TRBJ1-5; cdr3_nt: TGCAGTGCGACAGGACAGGACCTTAGCAATCAGCCCCAGCATTTT; cdr3_aa: CSATGQDLSNQPQHF
clone_size: few; v_call: TRBV5-1; d_call: -; j_call: TRBJ2-1; cdr3_nt: TGCGCCAGCAGCTTGGCCAGGGGAAGCGATGAGCAGTTCTTC; cdr3_aa: CASSLARGSDEQFF
clone_size: few; v_call: TRBV7-6; d_call: TRBD1; j_call: TRBJ1-1; cdr3_nt: TGTGCCAGCAGCTTAGGGCGACAGGGCGGAATGAACACTGAAGCTTTCTTT; cdr3_aa: CASSLGRQGGMNTEAFF